These 13 T cell receptor beta chains were sequenced from one sample in a study of T cell changes during pregnancy in multiple sclerosis. Libraries were prepared by immunoSEQ multiplex PCR; TCRdb keeps only in-frame clonotypes and omits some of them. The profile shows over 55,000 clones, around 89% of them singletons. Sample: peripheral blood, taken in the first trimester of pregnancy. Receptor source: a female donor with multiple sclerosis, enrolled in a pregnancy study.

In this sample, this clone turned up once. This rearrangement joins TRBV13 to TRBJ2-5; TRBD1 might be the D (6 bases). The CDR3 totals 16 residues. V was shortened by 2 bases and J by 6 bases, with 19 bases between the two germline ends. Germline V gives CDR1 PRHDT, CDR2 FYEKMQ (reference sequence). In nucleotides, the CDR3 is TGTGCCAGCAGCTTAAATGTCTATGGCAGGGGACAGACCCAGTACTTC. Its protein is CASSLNVYGRGQTQYF.

The chain recombines TRBV27 with TRBJ2-4; 8 nucleotides agree with TRBD1. V gave up 5 bases and J gave up 1 base; unmatched junction bases: 7. The CDR3 sequence is 16 residues long. In germline, CDR1 is MNHEY, CDR2 SMNVEV (reference sequence). The CDR3 spells CASSPTGDSAKNIQYF. For the CDR3, the DNA is TGTGCCAGCAGTCCGACAGGGGATTCGGCCAAAAACATTCAGTACTTC.

The rearrangement joins TRBV19 to TRBJ1-5; D is possibly TRBD1 (6 bases). Germline V gene data show CDR1 as LNHDA and CDR2 as SQIVND (reference sequence). This CDR3 is built from 14 residues. V gave up 7 bases and J gave up 6 bases, with 16 bases separating them. The CDR3 region has the DNA TGTGCCAGTACCCGGGGCGGGGGCGGTCAGCCCCAGCATTTT. This gives the protein CASTRGGGGQPQHF. Supplemented by reference TRBV19 and TRBJ1-5, the full variable domain reads DGGITQSPKYLFRKEGQNVTLSCEQNLNHDAMYWYRQDPGQGLRLIYYSQIVNDFQKGDIAEGYSVSREKKESFPLTVTSAQKNPTAFYLCASTRGGGGQPQHFGDGTRLSIL.

This chain's CDR3 is CASSPSGWGYTF. CDR3 DNA sequence: TGTGCCAGCAGTCCTTCAGGTTGGGGCTACACCTTC. The chain joins TRBV6-5 to TRBJ1-2; D is uncertain. The germline gives CDR1 MNHEY, CDR2 SVGAGI. With 5 bases removed from V and 8 bases from J, the gap between germline ends came to 12 bases. This CDR3 has 12 amino acids.

The chain joins TRBV27 to TRBJ1-5, with 7 nucleotides matching TRBD1. This CDR3 is built from 18 residues. Per the germline V gene, CDR1 is MNHEY and CDR2 is SMNVEV (reference sequence). Trimming removed 2 bases from V and 0 bases from J; junction bases left unmatched: 10. CDR3 residues: CASSLRRGGQNSNQPQHF. The CDR3 DNA is TGTGCCAGCAGTTTACGTAGAGGGGGACAGAATAGCAATCAGCCCCAGCATTTT.

The chain carries TRBV2 and TRBJ2-7; D uncertain. The CDR3 spans 12 residues. Trimming cost V 8 bases and J 2 bases, with 10 bases left between them. CDR1 is SNHLY and CDR2 is FYNNEI in the germline V gene. The CDR3: CASSVSTYEQYF. The CDR3 nucleotides read TGTGCCAGCTCCGTCAGTACCTACGAGCAGTACTTC.

The chain joins TRBV4-3 to TRBJ1-4; TRBD1 agrees at 10 bases. Per germline, CDR1 LGHNA and CDR2 YSLEER. J was trimmed by 5 bases and V by 0 bases; bases with no gene match: 3. This CDR3 has 16 amino acids. This chain's CDR3 is CASSQEPGQGNEKLFF. In nucleotides, the CDR3 is TGCGCCAGCAGCCAAGAGCCGGGACAGGGGAATGAAAAACTGTTTTTT.

This chain uses TRBV9 with TRBJ2-1; D is unclear. CDR1 is SGDLS and CDR2 is YYNGEE in the germline V gene. The CDR3 is made up of 16 amino acids. V lost 4 bases and J 3 bases, leaving 17 bases between the germline ends. CDR3 protein: CASSPSLSLVYNEQFF. CDR3 in DNA: TGTGCCAGCAGCCCCAGTCTGTCGTTGGTCTACAATGAGCAGTTCTTC.

The chain is built from TRBV30 and TRBJ1-2; 7 bases match TRBD1. V gave up 2 bases and J gave up 8 bases; unmatched junction bases: 11. This CDR3 spans 14 amino acids. Looked up from germline, CDR1 is GTSNPN and CDR2 is SVGIG (reference sequence). Written as DNA, the CDR3 is TGTGCCTGGAGTTCATTCCAGGGGGAAAGGGGCTACACCTTC. Translating gives CAWSSFQGERGYTF.

The V and J genes are TRBV6-5 and TRBJ2-1; TRBD1 agrees at 8 bases. CDR1 and CDR2 from the germline V gene are MNHEY and SVGAGI. CDR3 length: 16 amino acids. V lost 0 bases to trimming and J lost 4 bases; unmatched junction nucleotides: 5. CDR3 region: CASSYSGDRPYNEQFF. The CDR3 region has the DNA TGTGCCAGCAGTTACTCGGGGGACAGGCCTTACAATGAGCAGTTCTTC.

The chain couples TRBV11-3 to TRBJ2-1, with 9 bases aligning to TRBD1. J lost 6 bases, V lost 5 bases, and 8 bases had no gene match. CDR1 and CDR2 from the germline V gene are SGHNT and YENEEA. The CDR3 sequence is 15 residues long. The CDR3 sequence: CASSATGGISNEQFF. The CDR3 DNA sequence: TGTGCCAGCAGCGCGACAGGGGGGATTAGCAATGAGCAGTTCTTC. Full variable domain (rest looked up from reference TRBV11-3 and TRBJ2-1): EAGVVQSPRYKIIEKKQPVAFWCNPISGHNTLYWYLQNLGQGPELLIRYENEEAVDDSQLPKDRFSAERLKGVDSTLKIQPAELGDSAVYLCASSATGGISNEQFFGPGTRLTVL.

The chain has TRBV6-1 and TRBJ1-2; TRBD1 aligns across 10 bases. The CDR3 is 14 residues long. V dropped 4 bases and J dropped 4; count of bases not matched to a gene: 3. Germline CDR1 reads MNHNS; CDR2 reads SASEGT. The CDR3: CASSGDRGRYGYTF. Here the CDR3 DNA reads TGTGCCAGCAGTGGGGACAGGGGACGCTATGGCTACACCTTC.

The rearrangement uses TRBV11-1 and TRBJ2-7, with 8 bases identical to TRBD2. CDR1 SGHAT and CDR2 FQDESV come from the germline V gene (reference sequence). The CDR3 has 17 amino acids. After removal of 2 bases from V and 2 bases from J, the junction contained 11 bases not matched to a gene. DNA of the CDR3: TGTGCCAGCAGCTTAAACTATGGAGGGACTAGTCCCTACGAGCAGTACTTC. Protein: CASSLNYGGTSPYEQYF.